This is a list of T cell receptor beta chains from one sample in a study of T cell responses to AZD1222 COVID-19 vaccine. Profiled with immunoSEQ multiplex PCR; TCRdb holds only in-frame clones, not every one. The sample consists of about 130,000 clones, 89% of them appearing once. The sample consisted of peripheral blood, taken on day 0 of AZD1222 vaccination. The receptor set was obtained from an adult in good health. Both conserved end residues are part of each CDR3. The D gene is left open where the match is weak. Some rows have no size entry. The others give once, few or many, or a class for an expanded clone.

J	V	D	size	CDR3	DNA
TRBJ1-5	TRBV5-6	NA	once	CASSSTGMGWPQHF	TGTGCCAGCAGCTCCACGGGGATGGGTTGGCCCCAGCATTTT
TRBJ2-3	TRBV12-5	TRBD1	NA	CASGLRDRETDTQYF	TGTGCTAGTGGTTTGAGAGACAGGGAAACAGATACGCAGTATTTT
TRBJ2-5	TRBV6-4	NA	NA	CASSERLQETQYF	TGTGCCAGCAGTGAAAGACTTCAAGAGACCCAGTACTTC
TRBJ2-5	TRBV7-8	TRBD2	NA	CASSLASLATSGEHRETQYF	TGTGCCAGCAGCTTAGCTAGTCTCGCTACTAGCGGGGAGCACAGGGAGACCCAGTACTTC
TRBJ2-5	TRBV27	NA	NA	CASSLVGGAGQETQYF	TGTGCCAGCAGTTTAGTGGGGGGCGCAGGCCAAGAGACCCAGTACTTC
TRBJ2-3	TRBV4-3	NA	NA	CASSQEGVGGYTDTQYF	TGCGCCAGCAGCCAAGAAGGGGTGGGGGGTTACACAGATACGCAGTATTTT
TRBJ1-1	TRBV3-1/TRBV3-2	TRBD1	NA	CASSLSRTGGNTEAFF	TGTGCCAGCAGCCTTAGCAGGACAGGGGGGAACACTGAAGCTTTCTTT
TRBJ2-7	TRBV7-2	NA	NA	CASSSWGGASSYEQYF	TGTGCCAGCAGCTCCTGGGGCGGGGCGAGCTCCTACGAGCAGTACTTC
TRBJ1-4	TRBV5-1	NA	NA	CASSLSGAGINEKLFF	TGCGCCAGCAGCTTGAGCGGCGCCGGAATTAATGAAAAACTGTTTTTT
TRBJ2-5	TRBV9	NA	NA	CASSGGIQETQYF	TGTGCCAGCAGCGGCGGGATCCAAGAGACCCAGTACTTC
TRBJ2-1	TRBV6-5	NA	NA	CASSYEGGGSYNEQFF	TGTGCCAGCAGTTACGAGGGGGGGGGCTCCTACAATGAGCAGTTCTTC
TRBJ1-1	TRBV7-2	NA	NA	CASSLGGVRVEAFF	TGTGCCAGCAGCTTAGGAGGTGTCCGGGTAGAGGCTTTCTTT
TRBJ1-4	TRBV5-1	NA	NA	CASSPARGRGEKLFF	TGCGCCAGCAGCCCGGCCCGGGGGCGCGGGGAAAAACTGTTTTTT
TRBJ2-3	TRBV11-1	NA	few	CASSLNPSTDTQYF	TGTGCCAGCAGCTTAAACCCGAGCACAGATACGCAGTATTTT
TRBJ1-2	TRBV3-1/TRBV3-2	TRBD1	NA	CATQDRGSYGYTF	TGTGCCACCCAGGACAGGGGGAGCTATGGCTACACCTTC
TRBJ1-6	TRBV27	NA	medium-sized	CASSVGPGGNSPLHF	TGTGCCAGCAGTGTCGGACCGGGGGGTAATTCACCCCTCCACTTT
TRBJ2-3	TRBV5-1	TRBD1	NA	CASSPPTGGGDTQYF	TGCGCCAGCAGCCCACCGACAGGGGGTGGAGATACGCAGTATTTT
TRBJ2-1	TRBV10-3	NA	NA	CAIGPQVERGTYNEQFF	TGTGCCATCGGACCTCAGGTGGAGAGGGGGACCTACAATGAGCAGTTCTTC
TRBJ1-6	TRBV4-1	TRBD1	once	CASSQDSQGANNSPLHF	TGCGCCAGCAGCCAAGATTCCCAGGGGGCCAATAATTCACCCCTCCACTTT
TRBJ1-2	TRBV6-5	NA	NA	CASSYDSSNYGYTF	TGTGCCAGCAGTTACGACAGTTCTAACTATGGCTACACCTTC
TRBJ1-5	TRBV27	NA	NA	CASSLMGGGQPQHF	TGTGCCAGCAGTTTAATGGGGGGAGGGCAGCCCCAGCATTTT
TRBJ2-7	TRBV4-2	NA	NA	CASSGAQEQQYF	TGTGCCAGCAGTGGGGCCCAGGAACAGCAGTACTTC
TRBJ2-1	TRBV4-3	NA	NA	CASSQRGGDPFSYNEQFF	TGCGCCAGCAGCCAAAGAGGGGGGGACCCCTTCTCCTACAATGAGCAGTTCTTC
TRBJ1-1	TRBV28	NA	NA	CASSAGSNLMNTEAFF	TGTGCCAGCAGTGCAGGGTCGAACCTCATGAACACTGAAGCTTTCTTT
TRBJ2-2	TRBV11-2	TRBD2	NA	CASSLEVQRGGRAGELFF	TGTGCCAGCAGCTTAGAAGTACAGCGGGGGGGCCGCGCCGGGGAGCTGTTTTTT
TRBJ1-4	TRBV6-1	TRBD1	NA	CASSEGQGADEKLFF	TGTGCCAGCAGTGAAGGACAGGGGGCAGATGAAAAACTGTTTTTT
TRBJ1-2	TRBV29-1	TRBD1	NA	CSVPSNRGERYGYTF	TGCAGCGTTCCGTCGAACAGGGGGGAGCGCTATGGCTACACCTTC
TRBJ1-1	TRBV29-1	NA	once	CSVEGRGTEAFF	TGCAGCGTTGAAGGTAGGGGGACTGAAGCTTTCTTT
TRBJ2-3	TRBV30	NA	NA	CAWSPKDTQYF	TGTGCCTGGAGCCCAAAAGATACGCAGTATTTT
TRBJ2-7	TRBV7-2	NA	few	CASSLRPGVRAYEQYF	TGTGCCAGCAGCTTAAGACCAGGGGTAAGGGCCTACGAGCAGTACTTC
TRBJ2-5	TRBV5-1	NA	NA	CASSSQGGQETQYF	TGCGCCAGCAGCTCCCAGGGTGGCCAAGAGACCCAGTACTTC
TRBJ1-1	TRBV5-1	NA	NA	CASSLGSSSFNTEAFF	TGCGCCAGCAGCTTGGGATCTTCCAGCTTTAACACTGAAGCTTTCTTT
TRBJ1-2	TRBV2	NA	NA	CASSEGDTGYTF	TGTGCCAGCAGTGAGGGGGACACCGGCTACACCTTC
TRBJ1-5	TRBV4-2	NA	NA	CASSHSSTVSNQPQHF	TGTGCCAGCAGCCACAGCTCGACAGTTAGCAATCAGCCCCAGCATTTT
TRBJ1-2	TRBV7-3	TRBD1	NA	CASSEDRGRTGYTF	TGTGCCAGCAGCGAGGACAGGGGAAGAACTGGCTACACCTTC
TRBJ1-4	TRBV15	NA	NA	CATRKTGEGEKLFF	TGTGCCACCAGGAAGACAGGAGAGGGTGAAAAACTGTTTTTT
TRBJ2-5	TRBV6-2/TRBV6-3	NA	NA	CASSSAGAGETQYF	TGTGCCAGCAGTTCCGCGGGGGCTGGGGAGACCCAGTACTTC
TRBJ1-1	TRBV19	NA	NA	CASSIVGIKWTEAFF	TGTGCCAGTAGTATAGTGGGGATAAAGTGGACTGAAGCTTTCTTT
TRBJ1-5	TRBV6-2/TRBV6-3	NA	NA	CASSYGGNQPQHF	TGTGCCAGCAGTTACGGGGGGAATCAGCCCCAGCATTTT
TRBJ1-1	TRBV14	NA	NA	CASSQVVAFNTEAFF	TGTGCCAGCAGCCAAGTGGTGGCGTTCAACACTGAAGCTTTCTTT
TRBJ1-1	TRBV5-1	NA	NA	CASSLNGPLNTEAFF	TGCGCCAGCAGCTTGAATGGGCCGCTTAACACTGAAGCTTTCTTT
TRBJ2-1	TRBV6-5	TRBD1	NA	CASGGQGDYNEQFF	TGTGCCAGCGGGGGACAGGGGGACTACAATGAGCAGTTCTTC
TRBJ2-7	TRBV19	NA	NA	CASSISGAPYEQYF	TGTGCCAGTAGTATTTCCGGGGCACCCTACGAGCAGTACTTC
TRBJ2-3	TRBV20-1	NA	NA	CSVEWGDTQYF	TGCAGTGTAGAATGGGGGGATACGCAGTATTTT
TRBJ1-6	TRBV6-5	NA	NA	CASSYSSRGLSPLHF	TGTGCCAGCAGTTACTCAAGCAGGGGTCTTTCACCCCTCCACTTT
TRBJ2-1	TRBV6-6	NA	NA	CASSSLQRTDWGEQFF	TGTGCCAGCAGTTCTCTTCAACGGACAGACTGGGGTGAGCAGTTCTTC
TRBJ1-2	TRBV6-1	NA	NA	CASSYGAEHGYTF	TGTGCCAGCAGTTATGGGGCAGAACATGGCTACACCTTC
TRBJ2-1	TRBV2	NA	NA	CASRAQSRRDEQFF	TGTGCCAGCAGAGCCCAATCGCGGAGGGATGAGCAGTTCTTC
TRBJ2-2	TRBV19	NA	NA	CASSIWEGQPRPGELFF	TGTGCCAGTAGTATATGGGAAGGGCAGCCCCGGCCCGGGGAGCTGTTTTTT
TRBJ1-1	TRBV5-1	NA	NA	CASSLEGRGYTEAFF	TGCGCCAGCAGCTTAGAGGGAAGGGGGTACACTGAAGCTTTCTTT
TRBJ1-2	TRBV11-2	NA	NA	CASSSTGQGRYGYTF	TGTGCCAGCAGCTCCACGGGGCAGGGTCGTTATGGCTACACCTTC
TRBJ1-1	TRBV7-9	NA	NA	CASSLAQQGGSFF	TGTGCCAGCAGCTTAGCGCAGCAGGGAGGTTCTTTCTTT
TRBJ1-6	TRBV3-1/TRBV3-2	NA	NA	CASSQVEWAEGPPSPLHF	TGTGCCAGCAGCCAAGTGGAATGGGCGGAGGGGCCTCCTTCACCCCTCCACTTT
TRBJ1-5	TRBV5-6	NA	NA	CASSLQQWAQPQHF	TGTGCCAGCAGCTTGCAACAGTGGGCCCAGCCCCAGCATTTT
TRBJ1-2	TRBV4-1	TRBD1	NA	CASSQDGGGLDYGYTF	TGCGCCAGCAGCCAAGACGGAGGGGGCTTGGACTATGGCTACACCTTC
TRBJ2-2	TRBV18	NA	NA	CASSPGGVNTGELFF	TGTGCCAGCTCACCGGGCGGAGTTAACACCGGGGAGCTGTTTTTT
TRBJ2-3	TRBV4-3	TRBD2	NA	CASSQGLAGFTDTQYF	TGCGCCAGCAGCCAGGGACTAGCGGGATTCACAGATACGCAGTATTTT
TRBJ1-6	TRBV4-2	NA	NA	CASSQDPRGSMDSPLHF	TGTGCCAGCAGCCAAGATCCCAGGGGCAGTATGGATTCACCCCTCCACTTT
TRBJ1-5	TRBV3-1/TRBV3-2	NA	few	CASSPGLGPRSNQPQHF	TGTGCCAGCAGCCCTGGTCTTGGACCCAGGAGCAATCAGCCCCAGCATTTT
TRBJ1-2	TRBV6-5	TRBD1	NA	CASSYSTGGGGYTF	TGTGCCAGCAGTTACTCGACAGGGGGCGGCGGCTACACCTTC